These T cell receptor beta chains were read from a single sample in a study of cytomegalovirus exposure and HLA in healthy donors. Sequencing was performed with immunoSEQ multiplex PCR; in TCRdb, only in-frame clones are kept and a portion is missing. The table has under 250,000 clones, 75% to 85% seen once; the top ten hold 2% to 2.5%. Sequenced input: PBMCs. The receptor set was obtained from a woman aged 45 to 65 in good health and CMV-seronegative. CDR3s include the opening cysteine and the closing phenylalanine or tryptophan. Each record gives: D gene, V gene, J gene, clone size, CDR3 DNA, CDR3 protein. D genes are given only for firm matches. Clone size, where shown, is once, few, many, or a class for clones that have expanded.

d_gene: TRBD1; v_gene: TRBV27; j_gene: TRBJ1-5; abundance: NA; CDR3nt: TGTGCCAGCAGTTCACGAGCGGACAGGGGGAATGTTGAGCCCCAGCATTTT; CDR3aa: CASSSRADRGNVEPQHF
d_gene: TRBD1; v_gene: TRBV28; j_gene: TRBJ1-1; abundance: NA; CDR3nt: TGTGCCTCACAGGGGACAGGGGGGAATATTGAAGCTTTCTTT; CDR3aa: CASQGTGGNIEAFF
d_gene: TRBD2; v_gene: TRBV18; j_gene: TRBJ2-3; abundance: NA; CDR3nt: TGTGCCAGCTCACACCGGACTAGCGGTGCAGATACGCAGTATTTT; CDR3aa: CASSHRTSGADTQYF
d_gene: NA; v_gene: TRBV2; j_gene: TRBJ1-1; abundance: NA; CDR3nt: TGTGCCAGCAGCGGCCCCGGGGGGCAGGCCACTGAAGCTTTCTTT; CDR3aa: CASSGPGGQATEAFF
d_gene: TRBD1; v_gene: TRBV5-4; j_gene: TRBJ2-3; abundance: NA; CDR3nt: TGTGCCAGCAGCTTGCCTCGGACAGGGGGCGGACTAGGGGATACGCAGTATTTT; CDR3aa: CASSLPRTGGGLGDTQYF
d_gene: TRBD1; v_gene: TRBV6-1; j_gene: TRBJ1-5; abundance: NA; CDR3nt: TGTGCCAGCAGTAGGGGACAGGGTTCTAATCAGCCCCAGCATTTT; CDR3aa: CASSRGQGSNQPQHF
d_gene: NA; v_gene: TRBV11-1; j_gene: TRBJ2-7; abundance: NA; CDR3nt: TGTGCCAGCAGCTTAACCAGGGTGGTAGATGAGCAGTACTTC; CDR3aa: CASSLTRVVDEQYF
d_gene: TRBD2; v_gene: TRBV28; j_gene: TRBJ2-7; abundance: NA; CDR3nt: TGTGCCAGCAGTTTATCCCGGAGGGAGGGGAAGCAGTACTTC; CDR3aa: CASSLSRREGKQYF
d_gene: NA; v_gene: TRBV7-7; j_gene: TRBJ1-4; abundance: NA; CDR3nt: TGTGCCAGCAGCTTAGACAGGATGGCCAGCGGGGATGAAAAACTGTTTTTT; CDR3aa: CASSLDRMASGDEKLFF
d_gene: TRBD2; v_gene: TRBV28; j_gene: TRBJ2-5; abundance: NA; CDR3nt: TGTGCCAGCAGTTTAGCGGGGGTTGGAGAGACCCAGTACTTC; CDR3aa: CASSLAGVGETQYF
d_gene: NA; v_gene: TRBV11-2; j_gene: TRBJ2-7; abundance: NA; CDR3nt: TGTGCCAGCAGCCGACTAGGTTCCTACGAGCAGTACTTC; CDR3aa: CASSRLGSYEQYF
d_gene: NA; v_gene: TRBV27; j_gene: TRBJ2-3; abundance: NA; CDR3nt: TGTGCCAGCAGACTAGCCCCCACAGATACGCAGTATTTT; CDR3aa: CASRLAPTDTQYF
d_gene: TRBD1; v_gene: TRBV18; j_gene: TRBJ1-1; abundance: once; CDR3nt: TGTGCCAGCTCACCAGCGTCGACAGGGGGAGCTTTCTTT; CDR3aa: CASSPASTGGAFF
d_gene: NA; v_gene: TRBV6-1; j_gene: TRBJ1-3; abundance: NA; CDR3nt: TGTGCCAGCATCTCCCAGGGGTCTGGAAACACCATATATTTT; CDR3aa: CASISQGSGNTIYF
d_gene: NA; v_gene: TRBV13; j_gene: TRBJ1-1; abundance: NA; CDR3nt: TGTGCCAGCAGCTTTAGAGGACAGATGAACACTGAAGCTTTCTTT; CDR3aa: CASSFRGQMNTEAFF
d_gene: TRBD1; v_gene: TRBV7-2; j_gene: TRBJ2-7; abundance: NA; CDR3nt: TGTGCCAGCAGCCGAGGGACAGGTCTCTCCTACGAGCAGTACTTC; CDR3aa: CASSRGTGLSYEQYF
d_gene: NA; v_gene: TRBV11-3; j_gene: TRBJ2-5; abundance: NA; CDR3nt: TGTGCCAGCAGCGCCAGGGGTAGTATGCAGACCCAGTACTTC; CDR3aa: CASSARGSMQTQYF
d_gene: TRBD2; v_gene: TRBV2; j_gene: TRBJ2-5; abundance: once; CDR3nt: TGTGCCAGCAGTCCGTGGACTAGCGAACAAGAGACCCAGTACTTC; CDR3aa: CASSPWTSEQETQYF
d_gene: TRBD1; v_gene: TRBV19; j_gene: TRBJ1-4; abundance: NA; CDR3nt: TGTGCCAGTAGTTCCCGGACAGGGGGCAAGTTTGAACTGTTTTTT; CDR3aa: CASSSRTGGKFELFF
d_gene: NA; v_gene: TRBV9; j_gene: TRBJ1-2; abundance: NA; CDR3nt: TGTGCCAGCAGCGTAGGCAGGGCGGTTGAGGGCTACACCTTC; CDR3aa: CASSVGRAVEGYTF
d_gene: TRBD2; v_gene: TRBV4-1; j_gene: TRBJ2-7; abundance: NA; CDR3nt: TGCGCCAGCAGCCAAGGCCTAACGGGACTAGTCTCCTACGAGCAGTACTTC; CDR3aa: CASSQGLTGLVSYEQYF
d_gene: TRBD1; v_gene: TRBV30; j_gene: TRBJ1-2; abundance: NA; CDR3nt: TGTGCCTGGAGCCGGGACAGGCCCTATGGCTACACCTTC; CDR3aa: CAWSRDRPYGYTF
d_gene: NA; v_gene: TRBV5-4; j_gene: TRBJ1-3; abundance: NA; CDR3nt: TGTGCCAGCAGCTTGGGGGGGGTCTTCTCTGGAAACACCATATATTTT; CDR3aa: CASSLGGVFSGNTIYF
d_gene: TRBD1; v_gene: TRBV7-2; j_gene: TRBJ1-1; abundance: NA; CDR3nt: TGTGCCAGCAGTATTACAGGGGGCGCAAACACTGAAGCTTTCTTT; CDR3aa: CASSITGGANTEAFF
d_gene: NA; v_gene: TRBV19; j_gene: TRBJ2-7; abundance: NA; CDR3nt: TGTGCCAGTAGTATAGGGAAGACAGGGAGGACCTACGAGCAGTACTTC; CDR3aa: CASSIGKTGRTYEQYF
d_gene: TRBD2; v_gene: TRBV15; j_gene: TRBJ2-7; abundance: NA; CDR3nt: TGTGCCACCAGCAGCCAACTAGCGTCGGAGCAGTACTTC; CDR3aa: CATSSQLASEQYF
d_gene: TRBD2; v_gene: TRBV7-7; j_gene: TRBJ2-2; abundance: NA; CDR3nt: TGTGCCAGCAGCGCCACTAGCGTGAACACCGGGGAGCTGTTTTTT; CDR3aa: CASSATSVNTGELFF
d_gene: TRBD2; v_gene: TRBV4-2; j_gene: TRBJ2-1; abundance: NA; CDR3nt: TGTGCCAGCAGCCAAGCGGTAGCGGGAGTTTCCAATGAGCAGTTCTTC; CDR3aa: CASSQAVAGVSNEQFF
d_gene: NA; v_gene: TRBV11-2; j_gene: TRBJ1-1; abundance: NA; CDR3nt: TGTGCCAGCAGCTTGACTTTCAATCAGGGAGCTTTCTTT; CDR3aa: CASSLTFNQGAFF
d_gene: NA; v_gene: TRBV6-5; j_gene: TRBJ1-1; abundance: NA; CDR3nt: TGTGCCAGCAGTTACTCGGCGGGGTGGGAAGCTTTCTTT; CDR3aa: CASSYSAGWEAFF
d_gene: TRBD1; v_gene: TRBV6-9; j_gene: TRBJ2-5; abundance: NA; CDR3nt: TGTGCCAGCAGTTATTCCGGGACAGGGTCGACCCAGTACTTC; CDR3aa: CASSYSGTGSTQYF
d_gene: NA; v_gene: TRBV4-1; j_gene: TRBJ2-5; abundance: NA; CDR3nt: TGCGCCAGCAGCCTCGGCGGAACGCAAGAGACCCAGTACTTC; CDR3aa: CASSLGGTQETQYF
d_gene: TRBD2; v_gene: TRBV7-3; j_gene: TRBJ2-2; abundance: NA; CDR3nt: TGTGCCAGCAGCTCGCTGGGACTAGCGGGAGATAACACCGGGGAGCTGTTTTTT; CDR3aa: CASSSLGLAGDNTGELFF
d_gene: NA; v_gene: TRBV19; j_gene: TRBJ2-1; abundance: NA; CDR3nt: TGTGCCAGTAGTATAGAACCCCGGTACAATGAGCAGTTCTTC; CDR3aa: CASSIEPRYNEQFF
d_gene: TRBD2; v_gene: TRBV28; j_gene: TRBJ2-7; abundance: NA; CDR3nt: TGTGCCAGCAGTTTTGGTAGCGGGGGACTCTCCTACGAGCAGTACTTC; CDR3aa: CASSFGSGGLSYEQYF